Listed below are T cell receptor beta chains from one sample, sequenced in a study of vaccination effects on CD4 cells after COVID-19. The antigens of these receptors remain unknown. Here immunoSEQ multiplex PCR was the method, and the copy in TCRdb shows in-frame clones only, minus some. This sample has approximately 40,000 clones, with over 60% found just once. Material: CD4+ T cells from PBMCs cultured with a peptide pool, obtained before COVID-19 vaccination. These receptors were obtained from a human donor who had a prior SARS-CoV-2 infection. The CDR3 runs from the conserved cysteine through the conserved F or W. Fields, in order: clone size, V gene, D gene, J gene, CDR3 DNA, CDR3 protein. A D gene is named only where the DNA matches it firmly. Rows give clone size only sometimes, using once, few, many, or a class for an expanded clone.

abundance: few
v_gene: TRBV25-1
d_gene: TRBD1
j_gene: TRBJ1-1
CDR3nt: TGTGCCAGCAGCGGCCTTGGTAGGACAGGGAGGAACACTGAAGCTTTCTTT
CDR3aa: CASSGLGRTGRNTEAFF

abundance: NA
v_gene: TRBV4-2
d_gene: TRBD1
j_gene: TRBJ1-3
CDR3nt: TGTGCCAGCACTTTCGGACAGGGTTCGGGAAACACCATATATTTT
CDR3aa: CASTFGQGSGNTIYF

abundance: NA
v_gene: TRBV21-1
d_gene: NA
j_gene: TRBJ2-7
CDR3nt: TGTGCCAGCAGCAAACAGCCCGGGGACAACCCCTACGAGCAGTACTTC
CDR3aa: CASSKQPGDNPYEQYF

abundance: NA
v_gene: TRBV24-1
d_gene: TRBD2
j_gene: TRBJ2-1
CDR3nt: TGTGCCACCAGTGAGACCGGGACTAGCGGGCCATACAATGAGCAGTTCTTC
CDR3aa: CATSETGTSGPYNEQFF

abundance: NA
v_gene: TRBV7-2
d_gene: TRBD1
j_gene: TRBJ1-1
CDR3nt: TGTGCCAGCAGCTTAGAAATAAGGACAGGGGACACTGAAGCTTTCTTT
CDR3aa: CASSLEIRTGDTEAFF

abundance: NA
v_gene: TRBV4-1
d_gene: NA
j_gene: TRBJ1-6
CDR3nt: TGCGCCAGCAGCCAAGATTCGGGGGGCTTAGGTAATTCACCCCTCCACTTT
CDR3aa: CASSQDSGGLGNSPLHF

abundance: NA
v_gene: TRBV11-2
d_gene: TRBD2
j_gene: TRBJ2-3
CDR3nt: TGTGCCAGCAGTTACTCCGCGACTAGCGGGGGTCCCTCGGATACGCAGTATTTT
CDR3aa: CASSYSATSGGPSDTQYF

abundance: NA
v_gene: TRBV7-2
d_gene: NA
j_gene: TRBJ1-4
CDR3nt: TGTGCCAGCAGCTTAGCGCGGACCGCGGGTGAAAAACTGTTTTTT
CDR3aa: CASSLARTAGEKLFF

abundance: NA
v_gene: TRBV11-2
d_gene: NA
j_gene: TRBJ2-3
CDR3nt: TGTGCCAGCAGCTTAGCCAGCGGAGGCACAGATACGCAGTATTTT
CDR3aa: CASSLASGGTDTQYF

abundance: NA
v_gene: TRBV9
d_gene: NA
j_gene: TRBJ2-3
CDR3nt: TGTGCCAGCAGCGTAGGCACAGCCAGCACAGATACGCAGTATTTT
CDR3aa: CASSVGTASTDTQYF

abundance: NA
v_gene: TRBV11-2
d_gene: NA
j_gene: TRBJ2-7
CDR3nt: TGTGCCAGCAGCTTAGTTTTCGGGTTATACGAGCAGTACTTC
CDR3aa: CASSLVFGLYEQYF

abundance: NA
v_gene: TRBV19
d_gene: TRBD2
j_gene: TRBJ2-3
CDR3nt: TGTGCCAGTAGGCGAGCGGGAGTCCGCACAGATACGCAGTATTTT
CDR3aa: CASRRAGVRTDTQYF

abundance: NA
v_gene: TRBV9
d_gene: NA
j_gene: TRBJ2-7
CDR3nt: TGTGCCAGCAGCGTAGGTGGAGACCCTACCTACGAGCAGTACTTC
CDR3aa: CASSVGGDPTYEQYF

abundance: NA
v_gene: TRBV2
d_gene: TRBD1
j_gene: TRBJ1-1
CDR3nt: TGTGCCAGCCACATTCAGGGGGCAAACACTGAAGCTTTCTTT
CDR3aa: CASHIQGANTEAFF

abundance: NA
v_gene: TRBV14
d_gene: TRBD1
j_gene: TRBJ2-2
CDR3nt: TGTGCCAGCAGCCAAGGGCCTTATGGGACAGGTCCCACCGGGGAGCTGTTTTTT
CDR3aa: CASSQGPYGTGPTGELFF

abundance: NA
v_gene: TRBV27
d_gene: NA
j_gene: TRBJ1-6
CDR3nt: TGTGCCAGCAGTTTGGCGCCCGGGGGTCCACCCCTCCACTTT
CDR3aa: CASSLAPGGPPLHF

abundance: NA
v_gene: TRBV15
d_gene: NA
j_gene: TRBJ1-6
CDR3nt: TGTGCCACCAGCAGAGTATGGGGGGACCTTATTTCACCCCTCCACTTT
CDR3aa: CATSRVWGDLISPLHF

abundance: NA
v_gene: TRBV7-2
d_gene: NA
j_gene: TRBJ2-2
CDR3nt: TGTGCCAGCATAAGGAGCCGAACCGGGGAGCTGTTTTTT
CDR3aa: CASIRSRTGELFF

abundance: NA
v_gene: TRBV4-3
d_gene: TRBD2
j_gene: TRBJ2-1
CDR3nt: TGCGCCAGCAGCCAAAATCCAAGGGGGACTAGCGATTACAATGAGCAGTTCTTC
CDR3aa: CASSQNPRGTSDYNEQFF

abundance: medium-sized
v_gene: TRBV7-3
d_gene: NA
j_gene: TRBJ1-1
CDR3nt: TGTGCCAGCAGCCTGGACGGCCTTGAAGCTTTCTTT
CDR3aa: CASSLDGLEAFF

abundance: once
v_gene: TRBV28
d_gene: NA
j_gene: TRBJ2-7
CDR3nt: TGTGCCAGCAGGGAACAGGGCTACGAGCAGTACTTC
CDR3aa: CASREQGYEQYF

abundance: once
v_gene: TRBV7-3
d_gene: TRBD2
j_gene: TRBJ2-1
CDR3nt: TGTGCCAGCAGCCCTAGTGGACTAGCGTCTACCTACAATGAGCAGTTCTTC
CDR3aa: CASSPSGLASTYNEQFF

abundance: NA
v_gene: TRBV5-1
d_gene: NA
j_gene: TRBJ2-6
CDR3nt: TGCGCCAGCAGCTCGCCGACTGGGGCCAACGTCCTGACTTTC
CDR3aa: CASSSPTGANVLTF

abundance: NA
v_gene: TRBV5-1
d_gene: NA
j_gene: TRBJ1-5
CDR3nt: TGCGCCAGCAGCCGGGACACGGGGGATCAGCCCCAGCATTTT
CDR3aa: CASSRDTGDQPQHF

abundance: NA
v_gene: TRBV4-1
d_gene: NA
j_gene: TRBJ2-3
CDR3nt: TGCGCCAGCAGCCAAGTTCACTATCCGAGCACAGATACGCAGTATTTT
CDR3aa: CASSQVHYPSTDTQYF

abundance: NA
v_gene: TRBV7-6
d_gene: TRBD2
j_gene: TRBJ2-3
CDR3nt: TGTGCCAGCAGCTTAGGACTAGCTCGACGAGGGACAGATACGCAGTATTTT
CDR3aa: CASSLGLARRGTDTQYF

abundance: NA
v_gene: TRBV5-6
d_gene: NA
j_gene: TRBJ1-1
CDR3nt: TGTGCCAGCAAGGGGGGTCGGAACACTGAAGCTTTCTTT
CDR3aa: CASKGGRNTEAFF

abundance: NA
v_gene: TRBV7-9
d_gene: NA
j_gene: TRBJ1-1
CDR3nt: TGTGCCAGCAGCTTAGTTGAGGGCACTGAAGCTTTCTTT
CDR3aa: CASSLVEGTEAFF

abundance: NA
v_gene: TRBV2
d_gene: TRBD2
j_gene: TRBJ2-3
CDR3nt: TGTGCCAGCTTAAAACAGCTAGCGGACACAGATACGCAGTATTTT
CDR3aa: CASLKQLADTDTQYF

abundance: NA
v_gene: TRBV30
d_gene: NA
j_gene: TRBJ2-7
CDR3nt: TGTGCCTGGACCGGGCCCGGGGAAAGGGGCTCCTACGAGCAGTACTTC
CDR3aa: CAWTGPGERGSYEQYF

abundance: NA
v_gene: TRBV5-6
d_gene: NA
j_gene: TRBJ1-3
CDR3nt: TGTGCCAGCAGCCTGTGGACCAGGGTTCCTGGAAACACCATATATTTT
CDR3aa: CASSLWTRVPGNTIYF

abundance: NA
v_gene: TRBV18
d_gene: NA
j_gene: TRBJ2-6
CDR3nt: TGTGCCAGCTCACCCATGGGACTCTCTGGGGCCAACGTCCTGACTTTC
CDR3aa: CASSPMGLSGANVLTF

abundance: NA
v_gene: TRBV18
d_gene: NA
j_gene: TRBJ2-4
CDR3nt: TGTGCCAGCTCACCTCTACCAGTCTTGTCAGGAATAGCCAAAAACATTCAGTACTTC
CDR3aa: CASSPLPVLSGIAKNIQYF

abundance: NA
v_gene: TRBV10-1
d_gene: NA
j_gene: TRBJ1-3
CDR3nt: TGCGCCAGCGGGGGACGGAACTCTGGAAACACCATATATTTT
CDR3aa: CASGGRNSGNTIYF

abundance: NA
v_gene: TRBV18
d_gene: NA
j_gene: TRBJ1-1
CDR3nt: TGTGCCAGCTCACCACCGGGGAGGGCAGCGGACACTGAAGCTTTCTTT
CDR3aa: CASSPPGRAADTEAFF

abundance: NA
v_gene: TRBV6-6
d_gene: TRBD2
j_gene: TRBJ2-7
CDR3nt: TGTGCCAGCAGTTACCAGCTAGCGGGATCCTCCTACGAGCAGTACTTC
CDR3aa: CASSYQLAGSSYEQYF

abundance: NA
v_gene: TRBV18
d_gene: NA
j_gene: TRBJ2-7
CDR3nt: TGTGCCAGCTCACCAATCAGTAGTTGGGGCGCCTCGTCGAACGAGCAGTACTTC
CDR3aa: CASSPISSWGASSNEQYF

abundance: NA
v_gene: TRBV5-8
d_gene: NA
j_gene: TRBJ2-1
CDR3nt: TGTGCCAGCAGCTTGTCGGCGGGTTTTGTTAACCTCTTTGAGCAGTTCTTC
CDR3aa: CASSLSAGFVNLFEQFF

abundance: NA
v_gene: TRBV19
d_gene: TRBD1
j_gene: TRBJ1-2
CDR3nt: TGTGCCAGTAGTCTCAACAGGGGTGGCTACACCTTC
CDR3aa: CASSLNRGGYTF

abundance: once
v_gene: TRBV19
d_gene: NA
j_gene: TRBJ1-5
CDR3nt: TGTGCCAGTAAAGGGCAGGGCAATCAGCCCCAGCATTTT
CDR3aa: CASKGQGNQPQHF

abundance: NA
v_gene: TRBV7-3
d_gene: TRBD2
j_gene: TRBJ2-3
CDR3nt: TGTGCCAGCAGCTTAGGACGGGGGGGCTGGGATACGCAGTATTTT
CDR3aa: CASSLGRGGWDTQYF

abundance: NA
v_gene: TRBV5-6
d_gene: NA
j_gene: TRBJ2-2
CDR3nt: TGTGCCAGCAGCTTGACAGGTCCCGGGGAGCTGTTTTTT
CDR3aa: CASSLTGPGELFF

abundance: NA
v_gene: TRBV19
d_gene: NA
j_gene: TRBJ1-1
CDR3nt: TGTGCCAGTAGATTCGGGACCTATAGCACTGAAGCTTTCTTT
CDR3aa: CASRFGTYSTEAFF

abundance: NA
v_gene: TRBV6-5
d_gene: NA
j_gene: TRBJ1-2
CDR3nt: TGTGCCAGCAGTTACCGGGGGGGACGGTCTGAGGATGGCTACACCTTC
CDR3aa: CASSYRGGRSEDGYTF

abundance: NA
v_gene: TRBV19
d_gene: TRBD1
j_gene: TRBJ1-1
CDR3nt: TGTGCCAGTAGTATAGTTGGGACAGCAATCACTGAAGCTTTCTTT
CDR3aa: CASSIVGTAITEAFF